Shown below are 24 T cell receptor beta chains from a single sample sequenced in a study of cytomegalovirus exposure and HLA in healthy donors. Researchers ran the PCR with 60 Vbeta and 13 Jbeta primers. Using immunoSEQ multiplex PCR, the repertoire was profiled, and TCRdb retains in-frame clones only, with some absent. The sample consists of about 110,000 clones, 70% to 80% of them appearing once. Sequenced: PBMCs. The receptor source for this set is a female donor in good health and CMV-seronegative.

This clone appeared once. The chain has TRBV4-1 and TRBJ1-2; TRBD1 matches 10 bases. The CDR3 is 16 amino acids. In germline, CDR1 is MGHRA, CDR2 YSYEKL. The ends lost 1 base at V and 4 bases at J; junction bases unmatched: 6. The CDR3 sequence is CASSQGQGAPGYGYTF. The CDR3 region has the DNA TGCGCCAGCAGCCAAGGACAGGGGGCTCCAGGCTATGGCTACACCTTC.

The CDR3 sequence: CASSPPDRGNYGYTF. The CDR3 coding sequence is TGTGCCAGTAGTCCCCCAGACAGGGGAAACTATGGCTACACCTTC. V usage is TRBV19 and J usage is TRBJ1-2; 8 bases match TRBD1. This CDR3 comprises 15 residues. Trimming cost V 5 bases and J 2 bases; bases outside gene matches: 7. Per germline, CDR1 LNHDA and CDR2 SQIVND (reference sequence).

This clone was seen only a few times. The chain couples TRBV5-6 to TRBJ2-2; D may be TRBD2 (5 bases). The CDR3 extends over 16 amino acids. Trimming took off 2 bases at V and 3 bases at J, with 14 bases between the two ends. Germline assignment: CDR1 SGHDT and CDR2 YYEEEE. The CDR3 here is CASSFRTGGDTGELFF. In DNA form, the CDR3 reads TGTGCCAGCAGCTTCAGGACTGGAGGTGACACCGGGGAGCTGTTTTTT.

This clone turned up a few times. This rearrangement joins TRBV6-1 to TRBJ2-7; D gene uncertain. V lost 8 bases to trimming and J lost 2 bases, with 16 bases between them. This CDR3 contains 14 residues. CDR1 and CDR2 from the germline V gene are MNHNS and SASEGT. In nucleotides, the CDR3 is TGTGCCAGCCGTAGCCGGCTAGTCCCCTACGAGCAGTACTTC. Protein sequence: CASRSRLVPYEQYF.

The rearrangement links TRBV18 to TRBJ2-1; 7 bases map to TRBD1. The length of the CDR3 is 13 residues. The V gene end was trimmed by 3 bases and the J gene end by 8 bases; junction bases not matched to a gene: 4. Germline CDR1 reads KGHSH; CDR2 reads LQKENI. Here the CDR3 DNA reads TGTGCCAGCTCACCTGACAGGGCGGATGAGCAGTTCTTC. It is translated as CASSPDRADEQFF.

This sequence joins TRBV7-8 and TRBJ2-5; D is undetermined. The germline CDR1 and CDR2 sequences are SGHVS and FQNEAQ. This CDR3 is built from 11 residues. V was clipped by 5 bases and J by 5 bases, with 6 bases between them. In nucleotides, the CDR3 is TGTGCCAGCAGCCCAAGCGAGACCCAGTACTTC. Translation gives CASSPSETQYF.

V gene TRBV25-1 combines with J gene TRBJ1-1; 8 nucleotides agree with TRBD1. Trimming removed 4 bases from V and 3 bases from J; junction bases left unmatched: 7. The CDR3 covers 15 residues. Germline assignment: CDR1 MGHDK and CDR2 SYGVNS. In DNA form, the CDR3 reads TGTGCCAGCAGTGCAAGGGACAGGAGATACACTGAAGCTTTCTTT. Its protein is CASSARDRRYTEAFF.

This clone was detected a few times. The CDR3 spells CSVETGRTADTQYF. The DNA of the CDR3 is TGCAGCGTTGAAACCGGGAGAACGGCAGATACGCAGTATTTT. This chain joins TRBV29-1 and TRBJ2-3; weak D call: TRBD2 (6 bases). Germline V gene sequence: CDR1 SQVTM, CDR2 ANQGSEA. Trimming removed 2 bases from V and 4 bases from J, with 13 bases in between. The length of the CDR3 is 14 residues.

The chain links TRBV9 to TRBJ2-3; 8 bases match TRBD1. This CDR3 is 15 amino acids long. Germline assignment: CDR1 SGDLS and CDR2 YYNGEE. With V trimmed by 4 bases and J by 4 bases, 8 bases remained unmatched. The CDR3 loop reads CASSPSGQGADTQYF. The CDR3 nucleotides are TGTGCCAGCAGCCCTAGTGGACAGGGTGCAGATACGCAGTATTTT.

The chain links TRBV28 to TRBJ1-2; TRBD1 agrees at 8 bases. Germline loops: CDR1 MDHEN, CDR2 SYDVKM. The CDR3 has 11 amino acids. V lost 9 bases and J lost 7; bases outside the gene matches: 4. The CDR3 nucleotides are TGTGCCAGTCGACAGGGGCCTGGCTACACCTTC. Its protein product is CASRQGPGYTF.

V usage is TRBV27 and J usage is TRBJ1-3; D not resolved. Germline V gene lookup returns CDR1 MNHEY and CDR2 SMNVEV (reference sequence). This CDR3 contains 14 residues. Trimming took 0 bases from V and 1 from J, leaving 4 bases between them. The CDR3 sequence: CASSLSYSGNTIYF. In nucleotides, the CDR3 is TGTGCCAGCAGTTTATCGTATTCTGGAAACACCATATATTTT.

V is TRBV30 and J is TRBJ1-2, with a tentative D call TRBD1 (5 bases). Germline V gene sequence: CDR1 GTSNPN, CDR2 SVGIG (reference sequence). The V end lost 5 bases, the J end lost 5 bases, and 15 bases lay between the germline ends. CDR3 length: 13 amino acids. The CDR3 here is CAWARDLGYGYTF. The DNA of the CDR3 is TGTGCCTGGGCCCGGGACTTGGGATATGGCTACACCTTC.

The chain couples TRBV7-6 to TRBJ2-7, with unresolved D. CDR1 and CDR2 from the germline V gene are SGHVS and FNYEAQ. The CDR3 is made up of 15 amino acids. V lost 5 bases, J lost 0 bases, and 14 bases lay in between. This CDR3 reads CASSPNHLSSYEQYF. CDR3 DNA sequence: TGTGCCAGCAGCCCGAACCACCTGAGCTCCTACGAGCAGTACTTC.

In this sample, this clone turned up a few times. The V call is TRBV2, the J call TRBJ2-7; the D gene is possibly TRBD2 (6 bases). Trimming pared 8 bases from V and 0 bases from J, leaving 11 bases between. CDR3 length: 13 residues. CDR1 and CDR2 (germline): SNHLY, FYNNEI. The CDR3 spells CASGEVFSYEQYF. The CDR3 DNA is TGTGCCAGCGGGGAGGTTTTCTCCTACGAGCAGTACTTC.

This chain joins TRBV5-1 and TRBJ1-4; TRBD1 agrees at 7 bases. Trimming at V came to 0 bases and at J to 10 bases, leaving 9 bases not matched to a gene. This CDR3 region has 15 residues. Germline V lookup: CDR1 SGHRS, CDR2 YFSETQ. CDR3: CASSLDRQGIGKLFF. CDR3 DNA: TGCGCCAGCAGCTTGGACCGACAGGGAATAGGAAAACTGTTTTTT.

This chain joins TRBV19 and TRBJ2-2, with D possibly being TRBD2 (5 bases). This CDR3 is 15 amino acids long. The germline V gene has CDR1 LNHDA and CDR2 SQIVND (reference sequence). The V end was cut by 5 bases, the J end by 5 bases, with 15 bases between. The CDR3 bases are TGTGCCAGTAGTGGTCGGGGAATTAGGACCGGGGAGCTGTTTTTT. Translated: CASSGRGIRTGELFF.

The J gene is TRBJ2-7, the V gene TRBV7-6, with a weak D call TRBD2 (6 bases). Germline CDR1 reads SGHVS; CDR2 reads FNYEAQ. The V end was cut by 5 bases, the J end by 4 bases, with 12 bases between. The CDR3 is 13 residues long. CDR3 amino acids: CASSRGIGYEQYF. CDR3 sequence (DNA): TGTGCCAGCAGCCGGGGGATCGGTTACGAGCAGTACTTC.

The V gene is TRBV6-5, the J gene TRBJ1-2; D gene ambiguous. This CDR3 has 15 amino acids. Deletions cut 2 bases from V and 2 bases from J, with 12 bases between. Germline CDR1 and CDR2: MNHEY and SVGAGI. The CDR3 region is CASSYRRTGNYGYTF. The CDR3 region has the DNA TGTGCCAGCAGTTACCGGAGGACGGGGAACTATGGCTACACCTTC.

The chain couples TRBV28 to TRBJ2-1; possible D gene TRBD2, 6 bases. Germline lookup yields CDR1 MDHEN and CDR2 SYDVKM. The CDR3 length is 11 residues. V was shortened by 6 bases and J by 13 bases, with 13 bases between the two germline ends. This chain's CDR3 is CASSSGLSQFF. In nucleotides, the CDR3 is TGTGCCAGCAGCTCGGGACTTTCTCAGTTCTTC. The full variable domain, with the rest looked up from reference TRBV28 and TRBJ2-1, is DVKVTQSSRYLVKRTGEKVFLECVQDMDHENMFWYRQDPGLGLRLIYFSYDVKMKEKGDIPEGYSVSREKKERFSLILESASTNQTSMYLCASSSGLSQFFGPGTRLTVL.

Of note for this clone: The germline gene is not matched at one end of the junction; a read error may be the cause. The genes are TRBV30 and TRBJ2-1; 8 bases match TRBD2. This CDR3 has 11 amino acids. CDR1 and CDR2 (germline): GTSNPN, SVGIG (reference sequence). CDR3 loop: CAWSVSGSKIF. DNA of the CDR3: TGTGCCTGGAGCGTCAGCGGGAGTAAGATCTTC.

The sample holds a few counts of this clone. The chain recombines TRBV5-1 with TRBJ2-4, with 8 bases aligning to TRBD2. With 2 bases clipped from V and 7 bases from J, the junction kept 5 bases outside the gene matches. Germline CDR1 reads SGHRS; CDR2 reads YFSETQ. This CDR3 is built from 14 residues. In DNA form, the CDR3 reads TGCGCCAGCAGCTTATCCGGGGGGGAGAACATTCAGTACTTC. Translating gives CASSLSGGENIQYF.

This chain connects TRBV7-2 to TRBJ1-2; D is possibly TRBD1 (6 bases). The CDR3 runs 14 residues. The germline V gene encodes CDR1 SGHTA and CDR2 FQGNSA. V lost 5 bases to trimming and J lost 1 base, with 11 bases between them. This chain's CDR3 is CASSLDRFNYGYTF. DNA for the CDR3: TGTGCCAGCAGCCTTGACAGGTTTAACTATGGCTACACCTTC.

This sequence joins TRBV27 and TRBJ2-1; D is perhaps TRBD2 (6 bases). The CDR3 length is 14 residues. Germline V CDR1 and CDR2: MNHEY, SMNVEV (reference sequence). Deletions cut 8 bases from V and 9 bases from J, with 20 bases between. CDR3 residues: CASRTGRAGTEQFF. The CDR3 nucleotides read TGTGCCAGCCGGACGGGTCGGGCGGGAACTGAGCAGTTCTTC.

J is TRBJ1-6 and V is TRBV4-1, with 7 bases that match TRBD1. CDR3 length: 15 amino acids. CDR1 MGHRA and CDR2 YSYEKL come from the germline V gene. V lost 3 bases and J lost 10; bases outside the gene matches: 9. The DNA of the CDR3 is TGCGCCAGCAGCCACCCTGACAGGGTTTTCTCACCCCTCCACTTT. It specifies CASSHPDRVFSPLHF.